The clone carrying this TCR beta chain has a handful of counts. Antigen: not known. The CDR3 spans 16 residues. Trimming at V came to 4 bases and at J to 5 bases, leaving 7 bases not matched to a gene. Germline V gene lookup returns CDR1 SGHVS and CDR2 FNYEAQ. The data derive from a study of neoadjuvant anti-PD-1 for oral cavity cancer. Points from the study as a whole: Higher pretreatment Treg/Th17 ratios tracked higher pretreatment blood clonality.

Data came from immunoSEQ multiplex PCR; TCRdb stores just in-frame clones and leaves some out. Altogether about 37,000 clones are present, 35% to 45% being singletons, with the ten largest covering approximately 16%. The time point here: after neoadjuvant nivolumab, at surgical resection. Sequencing was performed on tumor tissue, taken after nivolumab (anti-PD-1) treatment. The receptor was derived from a person aged 40 to 85 with oral cavity squamous cell carcinoma. This rearrangement joins TRBV7-6 to TRBJ2-1; 11 bases fit TRBD2. The CDR3 DNA follows: TGTGCCAGCAGCTACACTAGCGGGAGTATCCACAATGAGCAGTTCTTC. Residues: CASSYTSGSIHNEQFF. Complete variable domain (other parts from reference TRBV7-6 and TRBJ2-1): GAGVSQSPRYKVTKRGQDVALRCDPISGHVSLYWYRQALGQGPEFLTYFNYEAQQDKSGLPNDRFSAERPEGSISTLTIQRTEQRDSAMYRCASSYTSGSIHNEQFFGPGTRLTVL.